These 23 T cell receptor beta chains were sequenced from one sample in a study of T cell repertoires in cytomegalovirus infection. Using its own MiXCR run on the reads, TCRdb lists one record per CDR3 protein. Found here are about 680,000 distinct CDR3 sequences, 24% of them singletons; the top ten hold approximately 8.2%. Material: CD8+ T cells from PBMCs. Receptors were obtained from a human donor in good health (CMV status not recorded). Some clones in this sample may be carry-over from other donors' samples.

This clonotype was picked up many times. The chain is built from TRBV6-6 and TRBJ2-1; D is unresolved. Trimming took off 5 bases at V and 13 bases at J, with 6 bases between the two ends. Germline V CDR1 and CDR2: MNHNY, SVGAGI (reference sequence). This CDR3 is 9 amino acids long. CDR3 amino acids: CASSKGQFF. DNA for the CDR3: TGTGCCAGCAGTAAAGGCCAGTTCTTC.

The sample holds many counts of this clonotype. V and J are TRBV7-2 and TRBJ2-5; 9 nucleotides line up with TRBD2. The CDR3 is 15 residues long. Per the germline V gene, CDR1 is SGHTA and CDR2 is FQGNSA. The junction had 4 bases not matched to a gene; V was cut back by 2 bases and J by 3 bases. The CDR3 bases are TGTGCCAGCAGCTTAAATCGCGGGGGGGAAGAGACCCAGTACTTC. This encodes CASSLNRGGEETQYF.

On this clonotype itself: The junction does not match germline at one end; this may be a read error. This rearrangement joins TRBV7-1 to TRBJ1-2, with TRBD1 as a possible D gene (5 bases). TRBV7-1 qualifies as an ORF whose function is uncertain. The CDR3 runs 12 residues. The CDR3: CTSSPDSYGYTF. The CDR3 DNA follows: TGTACCAGCAGCCCAGACAGCTATGGCTACACCTTC.

This clonotype was detected a few times. This rearrangement joins TRBV12-3 or TRBV12-4 to TRBJ2-5, with D perhaps matching TRBD1 (5 bases). This CDR3 is 14 amino acids long. The germline V and J ends were trimmed by 4 bases and 1 base, with 10 bases remaining between them. The CDR3 region has the DNA TGTGCCAGCAGTTCCTCGGACACCCAAGAGACCCAGTACTTC. Its translation is CASSSSDTQETQYF.

In its sample, this clonotype was seen a few times. The rearrangement joins TRBV11-1 to TRBJ1-4; D gene ambiguous. V was shortened by 2 bases and J by 3 bases, with 7 bases between the two germline ends. The CDR3 is made up of 14 amino acids. Germline CDR1 SGHAT, CDR2 FQDESV (reference sequence). CDR3 region: CASSLPEPNEKLFF. In nucleotides, the CDR3 is TGTGCCAGCAGCTTACCCGAACCTAATGAAAAACTGTTTTTT.

This chain uses TRBV7-9 with TRBJ2-5; TRBD1 agrees at 10 bases. The germline V gene encodes CDR1 SEHNR and CDR2 FQNEAQ (reference sequence). The CDR3 runs 16 residues. V lost 2 bases and J lost 0; bases outside the gene matches: 3. CDR3 residues: CASSLRTGGYQETQYF. In DNA form, the CDR3 reads TGTGCCAGCAGCTTACGGACAGGGGGGTACCAAGAGACCCAGTACTTC.

This sequence joins TRBV28 and TRBJ2-3; D remains unclear. The CDR3 runs to 13 residues. The germline gives CDR1 MDHEN, CDR2 SYDVKM. Trimming cost V 6 bases and J 0 bases, with 7 bases left between them. The CDR3, as DNA: TGTGCCAGCAGGGGGAAAAGCACAGATACGCAGTATTTT. Its protein product is CASRGKSTDTQYF.

The gene calls are TRBV6-2 or TRBV6-3 and TRBJ1-2; no firm D call. V was pared by 4 bases and J by 6 bases, with 18 bases between. The CDR3 runs to 15 residues. Germline-derived CDR1 and CDR2 are MNHEY and SVGEGT. In nucleotides, the CDR3 is TGTGCCAGCAGTTTAGCCCCATTCGGACGGGATGGCTACACCTTC. Its protein is CASSLAPFGRDGYTF.

This clonotype was counted many times. The chain couples TRBV6-2 or TRBV6-3 to TRBJ2-7; the match to TRBD2 covers 7 bases. CDR1 is MNHEY, CDR2 SVGEGT, per germline. The CDR3 covers 16 residues. V lost 2 bases to trimming and J lost 3 bases; unmatched junction nucleotides: 10. The CDR3 DNA reads TGTGCCAGCAGTTACAGGACTAGGTCTACACTCTACGAGCAGTACTTC. This translates into CASSYRTRSTLYEQYF.

This clonotype came up many times. The chain recombines TRBV5-1 with TRBJ2-7; the D call may be TRBD1 or TRBD2 (5 bases each). V lost 4 bases, J lost 2 bases, and 10 bases lay in between. Germline V gives CDR1 SGHRS, CDR2 YFSETQ. The CDR3 runs to 13 residues. CDR3 protein: CASSLREPYEQYF. The DNA for the CDR3 is TGCGCCAGCAGCCTCAGGGAGCCCTACGAGCAGTACTTC.

The chain combines TRBV20-1 with TRBJ2-1; D not certain. Trimming shortened V by 2 bases and J by 3 bases, and 5 bases separated the two germline ends. The CDR3 length is 12 residues. Germline lookup yields CDR1 DFQATT and CDR2 SNEGSKA (reference sequence). CDR3 region: CSARKGYNEQFF. The DNA for the CDR3 is TGCAGTGCTAGAAAGGGCTACAATGAGCAGTTCTTC.

The rearrangement joins TRBV12-3 or TRBV12-4 to TRBJ2-5, with no clear D. The CDR3 loop spans 15 amino acids. V lost 5 bases and J lost 2, with 15 bases in between. The CDR3 loop reads CASSPLSGLQETQYF. The CDR3 DNA is TGTGCCAGCAGTCCGCTGTCGGGCCTTCAAGAGACCCAGTACTTC.

This clonotype was detected ten times or more. J is TRBJ2-1 and V is TRBV11-3; no reliable D call. The length of the CDR3 is 15 residues. V was shortened by 1 base and J by 5 bases, with 12 bases between the two germline ends. The germline CDR1 and CDR2 sequences are SGHNT and YENEEA. The CDR3 nucleotides are TGTGCCAGCAGCTTAGTACACCTTGGCGACAATGAGCAGTTCTTC. Encoded protein: CASSLVHLGDNEQFF.

This clonotype was counted ten times or more. The gene calls are TRBV7-8 and TRBJ2-2; D is ambiguous. Germline V gives CDR1 SGHVS, CDR2 FQNEAQ. V gave up 5 bases and J gave up 9 bases, with 7 bases separating them. This CDR3 contains 11 residues. The CDR3 bases are TGTGCCAGCAGCCTCCCCCGGGAGCTGTTTTTT. Its translation: CASSLPRELFF.

This clonotype was counted at least ten times. The chain couples TRBV7-8 to TRBJ2-5, with a possible D match to TRBD1 (7 bases). This CDR3 has 14 amino acids. Germline V gives CDR1 SGHVS, CDR2 FQNEAQ. V gave up 5 bases and J gave up 4 bases, with 14 bases separating them. Here the CDR3 DNA reads TGTGCCAGCAGCCCAACGGAGGGGGCAGAGACCCAGTACTTC. It yields the protein CASSPTEGAETQYF.

To note about this clonotype: Possible read error: a much larger clone is one base away. The chain's CDR3 is CVSSVRGTEAFF. As DNA, the CDR3 is TGTGTCAGCAGCGTACGTGGCACTGAAGCTTTCTTT. This sequence joins TRBV7-8 and TRBJ1-1; D uncertain. Germline CDR1 is SGHVS and CDR2 is FQNEAQ. The CDR3 has 12 amino acids. Drawing the rest from reference TRBV7-8 and TRBJ1-1, the complete variable domain is GAGVSQSPRYKVAKRGQDVALRCDPISGHVSLFWYQQALGQGPEFLTYFQNEAQLDKSGLPSDRFFAERPEGSVSTLKIQRTQQEDSAVYLCVSSVRGTEAFFGQGTRLTVV.

This rearrangement joins TRBV28 to TRBJ2-7; D is perhaps TRBD1 (5 bases). V was cut by 8 bases and J by 3 bases, with 14 bases left in between. From germline, CDR1 is MDHEN and CDR2 SYDVKM. The CDR3 contains 13 residues. The CDR3 loop is CASRPRARYEQYV. CDR3 DNA sequence: TGTGCCAGCCGCCCCAGGGCCCGCTACGAGCAGTACGTC.

Worth noting for this clonotype: A much larger clone sits a single nucleotide away, making a read error possible. V is TRBV6-1 and J is TRBJ2-3; D is undetermined. CDR1 is MNHNS and CDR2 is SASEGT in the germline V gene. Deletions cut 8 bases from V and 2 bases from J, with 11 bases between. This CDR3 has 13 amino acids. CDR3 nucleotide sequence: TGTGCCAGCGAGGACCCCAACACAGATACGCAGTATTTT. Protein product: CASEDPNTDTQYF.

This clonotype was observed many times. The rearrangement uses TRBV7-2 and TRBJ2-3, with D possibly matching TRBD2 (5 bases). Germline V CDR1 and CDR2: SGHTA, FQGNSA. The CDR3 contains 14 residues. Trimming took off 1 base at V and 6 bases at J, with 11 bases between the two ends. Here the CDR3 DNA reads TGTGCCAGCAGCTTAGAGGGAGCGTTGGATACGCAGTATTTT. This codes for CASSLEGALDTQYF.

This clonotype occurred a few times. The rearrangement links TRBV12-3 or TRBV12-4 to TRBJ2-3; 13 bases line up with TRBD2. Trimming cost V 7 bases and J 10 bases; bases outside gene matches: 8. There are 14 residues in the CDR3. The CDR3, as DNA: TGTGCCAGCACCCAGGGACTAGCGGGGTATCCGCAGTATTTT. As protein: CASTQGLAGYPQYF.

V usage is TRBV4-2 and J usage is TRBJ2-1; tentatively, D is TRBD1 or TRBD2 (7 bases each). The CDR3 is made up of 18 amino acids. Germline-derived CDR1 and CDR2 are LGHNA and YNFKEQ. V dropped 0 bases and J dropped 4 bases, with 19 bases sitting between them. CDR3: CASSQEFQGGILYNEQFF. CDR3 DNA: TGTGCCAGCAGCCAAGAGTTTCAGGGGGGGATCTTGTACAATGAGCAGTTCTTC.

This clonotype was seen only once. The CDR3 spells CSALRGTSGGSEQFF. In DNA, the CDR3 is TGCAGCGCCCTTCGCGGGACTAGCGGGGGGAGTGAGCAGTTCTTC. The chain is built from TRBV29-1 and TRBJ2-1; TRBD2 matches at 15 bases. The J segment lost 9 bases and the V segment lost 7 bases, leaving 10 bases of the junction unmatched. The CDR3 loop spans 15 amino acids. Germline CDR1 and CDR2: SQVTM and ANQGSEA.

This clonotype has only a few counts. The V gene is TRBV29-1, the J gene TRBJ1-1, with D unclear. This CDR3 region has 9 residues. V was shortened by 0 bases and J by 11 bases, with 4 bases between the two germline ends. Germline CDR1 and CDR2: SQVTM and ANQGSEA. In nucleotides, the CDR3 is TGCAGCGTTGAAGATGGGGCTTTCTTT. It yields the protein CSVEDGAFF. Drawing the rest from reference TRBV29-1 and TRBJ1-1, the complete variable domain is SAVISQKPSRDICQRGTSLTIQCQVDSQVTMMFWYRQQPGQSLTLIATANQGSEATYESGFVIDKFPISRPNLTFSTLTVSNMSPEDSSIYLCSVEDGAFFGQGTRLTVV.